Below are 29 T cell receptor beta chains sequenced from a single sample in a study of CD8+CD57+ T cells in acquired aplastic anemia. Genomic DNA served as template for TCR beta VDJ and CDR3 profiling. TCRdb analysed the reads with MiXCR anew, one entry per CDR3 protein. The sample includes under 350,000 distinct CDR3 sequences, about three fifths seen only once; the top ten take around 1.2%. Previously, flow cytometry had revealed CD8+CD57+ cell expansion in the patients chosen for sequencing. Sequences were obtained from sorted CD4+, CD8+, or CD8+CD57+ T cells (not recorded which) from PBMCs. These receptors were obtained from a human donor with aplastic anemia.

The rearrangement uses TRBV7-2 and TRBJ2-7; tentatively, D is TRBD2 (6 bases). Germline loops: CDR1 SGHTA, CDR2 FQGNSA. This CDR3 region has 14 residues. V lost 4 bases, J lost 7 bases, and 17 bases lay in between. The CDR3 is CASSSLGGTWEQYF. CDR3 nucleotide sequence: TGTGCCAGCAGCTCCCTTGGGGGGACCTGGGAGCAGTACTTC.

The chain employs TRBV19 and TRBJ2-5, with D possibly matching TRBD2 (7 bases). V dropped 6 bases and J dropped 4 bases, with 18 bases sitting between them. CDR3 length equals 15 residues. CDR1 LNHDA and CDR2 SQIVND come from the germline V gene (reference sequence). The CDR3 DNA reads TGTGCCAGTAGGAGTTCCGGGGGGCGGGGAGAGACCCAGTACTTC. It is translated as CASRSSGGRGETQYF.

V is TRBV7-2 and J is TRBJ2-7; D is possibly TRBD2 (7 bases). Germline CDR1 reads SGHTA; CDR2 reads FQGNSA. This CDR3 is built from 16 residues. Trimming pared 5 bases from V and 4 bases from J, leaving 21 bases between. CDR3 protein: CASSMWAGAPPYEQYF. CDR3 DNA: TGTGCCAGCAGCATGTGGGCGGGGGCCCCTCCTTACGAGCAGTACTTC.

The chain carries TRBV10-3 and TRBJ2-4, with TRBD1 as a possible D gene (5 bases). Trimming left V 1 base short and J 7 bases short, with 11 bases between. The CDR3 runs to 14 residues. Germline V gives CDR1 ENHRY, CDR2 SYGVKD. The CDR3 loop reads CAISELGLGNIQYF. CDR3 sequence (DNA): TGTGCCATCAGTGAGTTGGGGCTAGGGAACATTCAGTACTTC.

V and J are TRBV19 and TRBJ1-5, with 8 bases matching TRBD1. Germline V gene sequence: CDR1 LNHDA, CDR2 SQIVND (reference sequence). V dropped 3 bases and J dropped 7; count of bases not matched to a gene: 8. CDR3 size: 15 residues. This CDR3 is CASSIGQGNGQPQHF. In DNA, the CDR3 is TGTGCCAGTAGTATCGGACAGGGAAACGGGCAGCCCCAGCATTTT.

CDR3 in DNA: TGTGCCACCAGTGATCCCGTGGACAGCAGCTCCTACGAGCAGTTCTTC. Translated: CATSDPVDSSSYEQFF. J is TRBJ2-1 and V is TRBV24-1, with a weak D call TRBD1 (6 bases). Germline V gene lookup returns CDR1 KGHDR and CDR2 SFDVKD. The CDR3 has 16 residues. V lost 3 bases and J lost 10, with 21 bases in between.

This clonotype was seen at least ten times. CDR3 bases: TGTGCCAGCAGCGATGGACTAGCGGGGCTCTACGAGCAGTACTTC. Translated, it gives CASSDGLAGLYEQYF. The chain employs TRBV5-8 and TRBJ2-7; TRBD2 matches 12 bases. V shed 4 bases, J shed 3 bases, and the junction held 5 bases outside the gene matches. CDR3 length: 15 amino acids. The germline CDR1 and CDR2 sequences are SGHTS and YDEGEE.

This chain connects TRBV5-6 to TRBJ2-2; either TRBD1 or TRBD2 may fit D (5 bases each). Trimming left V 4 bases short and J 5 bases short, with 12 bases between. This CDR3 has 14 residues. Germline V gene sequence: CDR1 SGHDT, CDR2 YYEEEE. CDR3 loop: CASSPGPGTGELFF. For the CDR3, the DNA is TGTGCCAGCAGCCCGGGACCGGGGACCGGGGAGCTGTTTTTT.

The chain carries TRBV7-9 and TRBJ1-6; D unresolved. Germline CDR1 and CDR2: SEHNR and FQNEAQ (reference sequence). The CDR3 is 15 residues long. V was cut by 5 bases and J by 9 bases, with 17 bases left in between. The CDR3 DNA is TGTGCCAGCAGCCCGCGGACTAGCGGGAGTTCACCCCTCCACTTT. As protein: CASSPRTSGSSPLHF.

This clonotype was observed at least ten times. The chain couples TRBV10-3 to TRBJ1-2; 9 bases are a match to TRBD1. V was clipped by 6 bases and J by 6 bases; unmatched bases: 8. This CDR3 comprises 14 residues. Germline CDR1 reads ENHRY; CDR2 reads SYGVKD. CDR3 bases: TGTGCCATCAGCTCCATACAGGGGGCAGATGGCTACACCTTC. Protein sequence: CAISSIQGADGYTF.

The chain is built from TRBV20-1 and TRBJ1-6; 7 bases map to TRBD1. The length of the CDR3 is 13 residues. Per germline, CDR1 DFQATT and CDR2 SNEGSKA (reference sequence). Trimming cost V 4 bases and J 8 bases; bases outside gene matches: 5. The CDR3 DNA follows: TGCAGTGCTATCGACAGGGCAGATTCACCCCTCCACTTT. As protein: CSAIDRADSPLHF.

This clonotype was picked up many times. This chain links TRBV12-3 or TRBV12-4 with TRBJ2-7; 11 nucleotides align to TRBD1. The CDR3 has 15 amino acids. Losses at the gene ends were 8 bases for V and 3 bases for J; bases not matched to a gene: 9. CDR3 nucleotide sequence: TGTGCCAGCGCACCCGGAGGGACAGGGGGCTACGAGCAGTACTTC. It codes for CASAPGGTGGYEQYF.

V gene TRBV9 combines with J gene TRBJ2-2; no clear D. The germline V and J ends were trimmed by 9 bases and 8 bases, with 5 bases remaining between them. The germline V gene encodes CDR1 SGDLS and CDR2 YYNGEE. The CDR3 totals 9 residues. The CDR3 DNA reads as TGTGCCACCCCTGGGGAGCTGTTTTTT. This encodes CATPGELFF. Drawing the rest from reference TRBV9 and TRBJ2-2, the complete variable domain is DSGVTQTPKHLITATGQRVTLRCSPRSGDLSVYWYQQSLDQGLQFLIQYYNGEERAKGNILERFSAQQFPDLHSELNLSSLELGDSALYFCATPGELFFGEGSRLTVL.

The chain links TRBV29-1 to TRBJ2-5, with TRBD1 as a possible D gene (6 bases). Trimming cost V 5 bases and J 5 bases, with 12 bases left between them. The V gene's germline CDR1 is SQVTM and CDR2 ANQGSEA. This CDR3 region has 12 residues. As DNA, the CDR3 is TGCAGCGTTCAACAGGGCCGGGAGACCCAGTACTTC. Encoded protein: CSVQQGRETQYF.

This clonotype has ten or more counts. The chain is built from TRBV5-4 and TRBJ1-4; 8 bases fit TRBD1. Per germline, CDR1 SGHNT and CDR2 YYREEE (reference sequence). The CDR3 has 16 residues. Germline trimming cut 4 bases from V and 8 bases from J; bases unmatched to any gene: 13. CDR3 in amino acids: CASSVGGQARGEKLFF. In DNA form, the CDR3 reads TGTGCCAGCAGCGTGGGGGGACAGGCGCGAGGGGAAAAACTGTTTTTT.

The gene calls are TRBV7-8 and TRBJ2-1; 12 positions match TRBD2. Germline V lookup: CDR1 SGHVS, CDR2 FQNEAQ. CDR3 length: 17 amino acids. The J segment lost 9 bases and the V segment lost 3 bases, leaving 12 bases of the junction unmatched. The CDR3 coding sequence is TGTGCCAGCAGCTTTCAAATCCTAGCGGGGGGGCCTGGTGAGCAGTTCTTC. It yields the protein CASSFQILAGGPGEQFF.

This clonotype was picked up many times. The chain links TRBV7-8 to TRBJ2-5; 14 bases fit TRBD2. This CDR3 is built from 15 residues. J gave up 4 bases and V 5 bases, and 3 bases lay outside the gene matches. Germline loops: CDR1 SGHVS, CDR2 FQNEAQ. CDR3 bases: TGTGCCAGCAGCCGCGGACTAGCGGGAGGAGAGACCCAGTACTTC. Residues: CASSRGLAGGETQYF.

About this clonotype itself: A junction boundary mismatches the germline segment, possibly from a read error. This sequence joins TRBV7-2 and TRBJ1-1; D uncertain. The CDR3 has 11 residues. CDR1 SGHTA and CDR2 FQGNSA come from the germline V gene. The CDR3 sequence is CASSLVTAAFF. The CDR3 bases are TGTGCCAGCAGCTTAGTAACTGCAGCTTTCTTT.

J is TRBJ2-1 and V is TRBV5-1; 11 nucleotides line up with TRBD2. Trimming cost V 0 bases and J 3 bases; bases outside gene matches: 8. The germline V gene has CDR1 SGHRS and CDR2 YFSETQ. CDR3 length equals 18 residues. The CDR3 sequence: CASSLGGTGTSGYNEQFF. The CDR3 nucleotides read TGCGCCAGCAGCTTGGGGGGCACCGGGACTAGCGGCTACAATGAGCAGTTCTTC.

In this sample, this clonotype turned up once. The V gene is TRBV19, the J gene TRBJ1-2, with 8 positions matching TRBD1. The germline gives CDR1 LNHDA, CDR2 SQIVND (reference sequence). CDR3 length equals 15 residues. Trimming at V came to 4 bases and at J to 7 bases, leaving 11 bases not matched to a gene. The DNA of the CDR3 is TGTGCCAGTAGTAGAGGGACAGGATTTGGTGGTGGCTACACCTTC. Protein: CASSRGTGFGGGYTF.

On this clonotype: The CDR3 carries no conserved terminal phenylalanine or tryptophan, so it likely arises from a read error. The V call is TRBV10-3, the J call TRBJ1-1; D may be TRBD1 (5 bases). V was shortened by 4 bases and J by 7 bases, with 7 bases between the two germline ends. The CDR3 spans 11 residues. The V gene's germline CDR1 is ENHRY and CDR2 SYGVKD. This CDR3 reads CAISAGYEAFL. CDR3 DNA: TGTGCCATCAGTGCAGGGTATGAAGCTTTCCTT.

This clonotype was picked up a small number of times. A read error may be the cause here, since a much bigger clone is one base away. V gene TRBV6-1 combines with J gene TRBJ2-3, with D perhaps TRBD2 (5 bases). The germline V gene has CDR1 MNHNS and CDR2 SASEGT. The CDR3 runs to 13 residues. The CDR3 protein is CVSVRAGADTQYF. CDR3 sequence (DNA): TGTGTCAGCGTTCGGGCCGGGGCAGATACGCAGTATTTT.

The chain has TRBV7-9 and TRBJ2-5; the match to TRBD2 covers 7 bases. The CDR3 consists of 11 residues. Germline V CDR1 and CDR2: SEHNR, FQNEAQ (reference sequence). V dropped 8 bases and J dropped 4; count of bases not matched to a gene: 1. This chain's CDR3 is CASAGAETQYF. DNA of the CDR3: TGTGCCAGCGCGGGAGCAGAGACCCAGTACTTC.

This clonotype was detected many times. The chain couples TRBV7-8 to TRBJ2-4; no reliable D call. V shed 4 bases and J shed 4 bases, with 11 bases lying between them. CDR1 SGHVS and CDR2 FQNEAQ come from the germline V gene. There are 14 residues in the CDR3. The CDR3 sequence is CASSSPPPKNIQYF. The CDR3 nucleotides read TGTGCCAGCAGCTCGCCCCCCCCGAAAAACATTCAGTACTTC.

This clonotype occurred many times. This rearrangement joins TRBV5-1 to TRBJ1-3, with D perhaps TRBD1 (5 bases). V lost 0 bases to trimming and J lost 0 bases, with 19 bases between them. The germline V gene has CDR1 SGHRS and CDR2 YFSETQ. This CDR3 is 19 amino acids long. The CDR3 loop reads CASSLVMSGQLNSGNTIYF. CDR3 sequence (DNA): TGCGCCAGCAGCTTGGTGATGTCTGGACAACTGAACTCTGGAAACACCATATATTTT.

The rearrangement uses TRBV9 and TRBJ2-3; TRBD2 might be the D (5 bases). CDR3 length: 16 amino acids. Germline V lookup: CDR1 SGDLS, CDR2 YYNGEE. The germline V and J ends were trimmed by 0 bases and 3 bases, with 14 bases remaining between them. The CDR3 here is CASSVGVSELTDTQYF. The DNA of the CDR3 is TGTGCCAGCAGCGTAGGGGTTAGCGAGTTGACAGATACGCAGTATTTT.

This clonotype was recorded a few times. The chain combines TRBV9 with TRBJ1-5; D ambiguous. Between the trimmed V and J ends, which lost 0 bases and 1 base, there was a span of 2 bases. Germline CDR1 is SGDLS and CDR2 is YYNGEE. The CDR3 has 13 residues. The CDR3 bases are TGTGCCAGCAGCGTAGGAAGCAATCAGCCCCAGCATTTT. Translation: CASSVGSNQPQHF. Based on the CDR3 plus reference TRBV9 and TRBJ1-5, the full variable domain is DSGVTQTPKHLITATGQRVTLRCSPRSGDLSVYWYQQSLDQGLQFLIQYYNGEERAKGNILERFSAQQFPDLHSELNLSSLELGDSALYFCASSVGSNQPQHFGDGTRLSIL.

This clonotype occurred many times. The rearrangement joins TRBV20-1 to TRBJ2-1; a possible D gene is TRBD2 (6 bases). V lost 1 base to trimming and J lost 4 bases, with 14 bases between them. CDR1 DFQATT and CDR2 SNEGSKA come from the germline V gene (reference sequence). CDR3 length: 15 amino acids. The chain's CDR3 is CSARAWSGVYNEQFF. DNA for the CDR3: TGCAGTGCTAGAGCTTGGTCGGGAGTTTACAATGAGCAGTTCTTC.

This clonotype was observed a few times. This chain joins TRBV29-1 and TRBJ2-3; TRBD1 might be the D (5 bases). Per the germline V gene, CDR1 is SQVTM and CDR2 is ANQGSEA. There are 12 residues in the CDR3. The germline V and J ends were trimmed by 6 bases and 4 bases, with 11 bases remaining between them. Here the CDR3 DNA reads TGCAGCGTGCGCATGGGGCCAGATACGCAGTATTTT. Translating it yields CSVRMGPDTQYF.